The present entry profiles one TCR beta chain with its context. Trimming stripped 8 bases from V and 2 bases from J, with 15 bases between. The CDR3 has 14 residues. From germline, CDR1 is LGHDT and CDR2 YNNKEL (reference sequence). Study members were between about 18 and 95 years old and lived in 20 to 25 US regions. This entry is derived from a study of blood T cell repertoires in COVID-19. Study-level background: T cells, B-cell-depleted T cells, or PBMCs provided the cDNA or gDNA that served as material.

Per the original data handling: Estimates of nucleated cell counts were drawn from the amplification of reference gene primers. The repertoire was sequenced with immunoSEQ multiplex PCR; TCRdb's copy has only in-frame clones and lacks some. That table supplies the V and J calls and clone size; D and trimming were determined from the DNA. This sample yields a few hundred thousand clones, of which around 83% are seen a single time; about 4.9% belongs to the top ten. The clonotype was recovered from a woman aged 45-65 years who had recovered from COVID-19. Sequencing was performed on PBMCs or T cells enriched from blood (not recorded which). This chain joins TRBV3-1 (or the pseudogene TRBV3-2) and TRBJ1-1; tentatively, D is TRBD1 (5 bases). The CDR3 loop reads CASAKTVSNTEAFF. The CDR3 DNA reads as TGTGCCAGCGCTAAGACAGTGTCTAACACTGAAGCTTTCTTT.